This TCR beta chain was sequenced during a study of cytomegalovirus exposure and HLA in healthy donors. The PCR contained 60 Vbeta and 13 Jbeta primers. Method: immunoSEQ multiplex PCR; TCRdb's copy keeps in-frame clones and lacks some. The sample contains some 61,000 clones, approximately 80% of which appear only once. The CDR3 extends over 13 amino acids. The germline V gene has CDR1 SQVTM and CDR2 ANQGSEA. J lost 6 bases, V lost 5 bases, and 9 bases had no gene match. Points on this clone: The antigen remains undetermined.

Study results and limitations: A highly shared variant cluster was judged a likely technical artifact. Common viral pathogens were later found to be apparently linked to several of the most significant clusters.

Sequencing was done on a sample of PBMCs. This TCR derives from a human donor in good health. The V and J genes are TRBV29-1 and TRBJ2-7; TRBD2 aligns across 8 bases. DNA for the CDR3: TGCAGCGTTTGGACTAGCCGGTATTCCGAGCAGTACTTC. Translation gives CSVWTSRYSEQYF.